This entry lists 9 T cell receptor beta chains sequenced from one sample in a study of response to subunit inactivated influenza vaccine. TCRdb recomputed calls from the RT-PCR reads with MiXCR, one row per CDR3 protein. This table holds about 540,000 distinct CDR3 sequences, about 15% found once. The input for sequencing was PBMCs from blood, taken roughly 13 days after vaccination. These receptors originate from a man aged 50 or older who received an inactivated influenza vaccine.

J is TRBJ2-7 and V is TRBV7-6; D tentatively fits TRBD1 or TRBD2 (5 bases each). CDR3 length: 14 amino acids. CDR1 SGHVS and CDR2 FNYEAQ come from the germline V gene. V was shortened by 1 base and J by 6 bases, with 13 bases between the two germline ends. CDR3 coding DNA: TGTGCCAGCAGCTTAGGGGACCTGGCTGGCGAGCAGTACTTC. Protein product: CASSLGDLAGEQYF. Using reference TRBV7-6 and TRBJ2-7 for the parts outside the CDR3, the full variable domain is GAGVSQSPRYKVTKRGQDVALRCDPISGHVSLYWYRQALGQGPEFLTYFNYEAQQDKSGLPNDRFSAERPEGSISTLTIQRTEQRDSAMYRCASSLGDLAGEQYFGPGTRLTVT.

This clonotype was seen at least ten times. The J gene is TRBJ2-3, the V gene TRBV25-1, with D unresolved. CDR3 size: 12 residues. V lost 4 bases to trimming and J lost 0 bases, with 2 bases between them. The germline V gene has CDR1 MGHDK and CDR2 SYGVNS. The CDR3 protein is CASSGSTDTQYF. The CDR3, as DNA: TGTGCCAGCAGTGGGAGCACAGATACGCAGTATTTT.

This clonotype was found a few times. V is TRBV20-1 and J is TRBJ2-5, with D possibly matching TRBD2 (6 bases). The CDR3 runs 12 residues. Trimming stripped 7 bases from V and 1 base from J, with 10 bases between. Germline lookup yields CDR1 DFQATT and CDR2 SNEGSKA (reference sequence). DNA for the CDR3: TGCAGTGGGGGGGTTTTCCAAGAGACCCAGTACTTC. It translates to CSGGVFQETQYF.

This clonotype was observed a few times. V is TRBV12-3 or TRBV12-4 and J is TRBJ2-7; 7 bases match TRBD1. Trimming at V came to 3 bases and at J to 2 bases, leaving 7 bases not matched to a gene. The CDR3 sequence is 15 residues long. CDR3 sequence (DNA): TGTGCCAGCAGTTTTACACAGGGGTTCGCCTACGAGCAGTACTTC. It encodes CASSFTQGFAYEQYF.

Worth noting for this clonotype: A much larger clone is a single base away; this may be a read error. The genes are TRBV5-1 and TRBJ1-1; unclear D gene. The germline gives CDR1 SGHRS, CDR2 YFSETQ. The V end lost 6 bases, the J end lost 8 bases, and 11 bases lay between the germline ends. This CDR3 comprises 11 residues. The CDR3 loop reads CASTRENEAFF. CDR3 DNA: TGCGCCAGCACGCGGGAGAACGAAGCTTTCTTT.

The table lists this clonotype with a few counts. Here the CDR3 DNA reads TGTGCCAGCAGTTTAGCGGGCCAGAATAATTCACCCCTCCACTTT. This translates into CASSLAGQNNSPLHF. The V gene is TRBV12-3 or TRBV12-4, the J gene TRBJ1-6; no reliable D call. This CDR3 has 15 amino acids. V lost 0 bases and J 5 bases, leaving 8 bases between the germline ends.

The sample holds many counts of this clonotype. This sequence joins TRBV5-1 and TRBJ2-7; TRBD1 aligns across 8 bases. The CDR3 sequence is 14 residues long. The germline gives CDR1 SGHRS, CDR2 YFSETQ. V shed 4 bases, J shed 2 bases, and the junction held 5 bases outside the gene matches. The CDR3 spells CASSGGQGPYEQYF. In DNA, the CDR3 is TGCGCCAGCAGCGGCGGACAGGGTCCCTACGAGCAGTACTTC.

This chain uses TRBV10-3 with TRBJ2-5; possible D gene TRBD2, 7 bases. The CDR3 has 14 amino acids. With 2 bases removed from V and 4 bases from J, the gap between germline ends came to 11 bases. Germline CDR1 is ENHRY and CDR2 is SYGVKD. The CDR3 nucleotides are TGTGCCATCAGTGAGCCGGGGGGCGGAGAGACCCAGTACTTC. Its translation: CAISEPGGGETQYF.

This clonotype was detected a few times. The chain couples TRBV5-1 to TRBJ2-1, with TRBD1 identical over 7 bases. CDR3 size: 14 residues. V lost 3 bases and J lost 4; bases outside the gene matches: 4. Germline values: CDR1 SGHRS, CDR2 YFSETQ. As DNA, the CDR3 is TGCGCCAGCAGCTCGGGACAGAGATACAATGAGCAGTTCTTC. It is translated as CASSSGQRYNEQFF.